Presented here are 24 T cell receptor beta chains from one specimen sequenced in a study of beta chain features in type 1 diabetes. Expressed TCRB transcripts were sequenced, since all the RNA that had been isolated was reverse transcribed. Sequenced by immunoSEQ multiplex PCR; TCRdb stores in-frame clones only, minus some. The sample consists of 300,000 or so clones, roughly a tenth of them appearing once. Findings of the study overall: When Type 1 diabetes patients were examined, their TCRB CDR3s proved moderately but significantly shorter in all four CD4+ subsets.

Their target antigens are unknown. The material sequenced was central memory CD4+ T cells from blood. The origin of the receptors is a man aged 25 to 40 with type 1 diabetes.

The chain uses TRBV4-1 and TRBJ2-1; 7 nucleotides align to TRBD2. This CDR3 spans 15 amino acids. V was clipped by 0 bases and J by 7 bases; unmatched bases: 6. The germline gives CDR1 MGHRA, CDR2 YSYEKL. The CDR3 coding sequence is TGCGCCAGCAGCCAAGAGGCGGCGGGGGTAAATGAGCAGTTCTTC. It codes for CASSQEAAGVNEQFF.

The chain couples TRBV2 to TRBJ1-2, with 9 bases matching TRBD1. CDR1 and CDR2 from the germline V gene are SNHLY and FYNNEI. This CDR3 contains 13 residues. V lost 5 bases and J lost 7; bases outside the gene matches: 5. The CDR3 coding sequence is TGTGCCAGCAGTTACCGGGACAGGGCTGGCTACACCTTC. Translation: CASSYRDRAGYTF.

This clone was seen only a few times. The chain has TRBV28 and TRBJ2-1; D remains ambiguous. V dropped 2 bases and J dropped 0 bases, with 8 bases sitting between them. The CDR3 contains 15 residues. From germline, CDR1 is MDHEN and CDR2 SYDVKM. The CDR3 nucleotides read TGTGCCAGCAGTTTAGCCCGCCTCTCCTACAATGAGCAGTTCTTC. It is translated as CASSLARLSYNEQFF.

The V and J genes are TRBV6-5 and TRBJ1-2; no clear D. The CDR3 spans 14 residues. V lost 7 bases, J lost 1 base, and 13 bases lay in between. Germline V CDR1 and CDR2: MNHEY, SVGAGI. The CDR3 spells CASTTLSDNYGYTF. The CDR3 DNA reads TGTGCCAGCACAACACTGTCGGATAACTATGGCTACACCTTC.

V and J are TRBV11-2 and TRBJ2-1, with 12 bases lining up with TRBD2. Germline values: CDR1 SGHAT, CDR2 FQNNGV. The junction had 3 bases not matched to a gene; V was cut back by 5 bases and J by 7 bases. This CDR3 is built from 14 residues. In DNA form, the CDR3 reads TGTGCCAGCAGCGGTACTAGCGGGGGGAATGAGCAGTTCTTC. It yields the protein CASSGTSGGNEQFF. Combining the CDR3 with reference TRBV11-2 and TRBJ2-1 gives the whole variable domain EAGVAQSPRYKIIEKRQSVAFWCNPISGHATLYWYQQILGQGPKLLIQFQNNGVVDDSQLPKDRFSAERLKGVDSTLKIQPAKLEDSAVYLCASSGTSGGNEQFFGPGTRLTVL.

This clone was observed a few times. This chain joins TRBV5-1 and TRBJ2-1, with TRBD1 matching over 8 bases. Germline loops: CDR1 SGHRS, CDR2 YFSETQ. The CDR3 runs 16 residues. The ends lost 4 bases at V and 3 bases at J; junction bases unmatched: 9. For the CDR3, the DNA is TGCGCCAGCAGCCCCCTCACAGGGGGTGACTACAATGAGCAGTTCTTC. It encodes CASSPLTGGDYNEQFF.

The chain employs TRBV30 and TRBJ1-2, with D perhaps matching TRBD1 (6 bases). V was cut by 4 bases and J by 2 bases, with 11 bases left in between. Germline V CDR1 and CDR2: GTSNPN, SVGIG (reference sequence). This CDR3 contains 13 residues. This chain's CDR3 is CAWNWGPNYGYTF. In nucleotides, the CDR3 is TGTGCCTGGAATTGGGGGCCGAACTATGGCTACACCTTC.

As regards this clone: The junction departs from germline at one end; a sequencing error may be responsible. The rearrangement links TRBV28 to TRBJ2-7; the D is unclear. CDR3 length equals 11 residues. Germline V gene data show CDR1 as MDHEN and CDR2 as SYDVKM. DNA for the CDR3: TGTGCCAGCAGTTCCCGGTACGGGCAGTACTTC. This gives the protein CASSSRYGQYF.

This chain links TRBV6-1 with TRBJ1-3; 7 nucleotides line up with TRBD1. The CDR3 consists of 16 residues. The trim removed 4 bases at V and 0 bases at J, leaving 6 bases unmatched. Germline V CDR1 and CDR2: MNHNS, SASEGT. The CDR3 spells CASSASWTGSGNTIYF. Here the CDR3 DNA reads TGTGCCAGCAGTGCCTCTTGGACAGGCTCTGGAAACACCATATATTTT.

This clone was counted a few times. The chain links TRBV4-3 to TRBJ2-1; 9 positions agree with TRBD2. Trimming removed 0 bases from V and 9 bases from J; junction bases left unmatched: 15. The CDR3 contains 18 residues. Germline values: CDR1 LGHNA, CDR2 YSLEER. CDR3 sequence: CASSQEVKRGAGGFEQFF. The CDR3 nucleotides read TGCGCCAGCAGCCAAGAGGTAAAGCGGGGGGCCGGAGGATTTGAGCAGTTCTTC.

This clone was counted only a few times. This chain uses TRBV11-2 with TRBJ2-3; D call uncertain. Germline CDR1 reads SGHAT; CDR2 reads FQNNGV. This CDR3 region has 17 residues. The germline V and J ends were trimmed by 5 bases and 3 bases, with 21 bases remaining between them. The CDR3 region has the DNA TGTGCCAGCAGCCCGCTGGGGAAGGGTCGTGAGACAGATACGCAGTATTTT. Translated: CASSPLGKGRETDTQYF.

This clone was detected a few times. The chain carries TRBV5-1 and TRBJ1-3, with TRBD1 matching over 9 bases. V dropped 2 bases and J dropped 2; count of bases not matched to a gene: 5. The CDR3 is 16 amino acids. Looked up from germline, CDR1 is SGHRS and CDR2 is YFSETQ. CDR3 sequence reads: CASSFDTGGPGNTIYF. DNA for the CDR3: TGCGCCAGCAGCTTCGACACAGGGGGCCCTGGAAACACCATATATTTT. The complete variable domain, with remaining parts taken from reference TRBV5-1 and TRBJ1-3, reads KAGVTQTPRYLIKTRGQQVTLSCSPISGHRSVSWYQQTPGQGLQFLFEYFSETQRNKGNFPGRFSGRQFSNSRSEMNVSTLELGDSALYLCASSFDTGGPGNTIYFGEGSWLTVV.

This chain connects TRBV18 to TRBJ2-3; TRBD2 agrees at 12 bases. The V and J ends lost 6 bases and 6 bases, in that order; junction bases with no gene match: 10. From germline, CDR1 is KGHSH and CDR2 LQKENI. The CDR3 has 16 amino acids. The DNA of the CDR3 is TGTGCCAGCTCCAGACTAGCGGGGGCCGCGGGGGATACGCAGTATTTT. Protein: CASSRLAGAAGDTQYF.

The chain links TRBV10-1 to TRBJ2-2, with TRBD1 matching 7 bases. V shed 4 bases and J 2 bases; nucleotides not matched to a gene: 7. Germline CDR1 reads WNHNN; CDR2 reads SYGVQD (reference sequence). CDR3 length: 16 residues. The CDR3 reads CASSGVGQRNTGELFF. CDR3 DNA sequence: TGCGCCAGCAGTGGGGTGGGACAGAGAAACACCGGGGAGCTGTTTTTT.

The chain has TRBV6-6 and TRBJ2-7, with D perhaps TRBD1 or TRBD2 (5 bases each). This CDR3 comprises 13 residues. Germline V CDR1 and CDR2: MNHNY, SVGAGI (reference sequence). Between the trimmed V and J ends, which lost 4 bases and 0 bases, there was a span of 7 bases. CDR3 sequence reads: CASSSGTSYEQYF. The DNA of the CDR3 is TGTGCCAGCAGTTCCGGGACCTCCTACGAGCAGTACTTC.

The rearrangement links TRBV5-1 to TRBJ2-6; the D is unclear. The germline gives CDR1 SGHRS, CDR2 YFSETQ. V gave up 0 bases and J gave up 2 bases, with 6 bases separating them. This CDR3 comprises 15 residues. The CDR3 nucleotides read TGCGCCAGCAGCTTGGCCCCGGCTGGGGCCAACGTCCTGACTTTC. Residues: CASSLAPAGANVLTF.

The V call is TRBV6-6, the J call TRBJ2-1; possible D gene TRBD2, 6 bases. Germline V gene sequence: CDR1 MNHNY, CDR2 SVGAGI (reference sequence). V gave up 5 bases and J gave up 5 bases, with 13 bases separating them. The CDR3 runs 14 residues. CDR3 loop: CASSRDWENNEQFF. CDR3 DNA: TGTGCCAGCAGTCGGGACTGGGAAAACAATGAGCAGTTCTTC.

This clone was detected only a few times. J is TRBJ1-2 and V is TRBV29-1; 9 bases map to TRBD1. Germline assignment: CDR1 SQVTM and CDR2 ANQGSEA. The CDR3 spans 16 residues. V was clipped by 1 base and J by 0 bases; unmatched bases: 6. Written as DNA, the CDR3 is TGCAGCGTTGAAGCCACAGGGGGCTGGGCTAACTATGGCTACACCTTC. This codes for CSVEATGGWANYGYTF.

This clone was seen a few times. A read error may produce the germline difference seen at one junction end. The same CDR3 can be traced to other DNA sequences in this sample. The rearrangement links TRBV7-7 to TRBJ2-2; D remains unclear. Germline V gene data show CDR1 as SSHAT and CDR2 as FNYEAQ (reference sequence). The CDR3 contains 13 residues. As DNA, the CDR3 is TGTGCTAGCAGCCCCGATCGGACCGGGGAGCTGTTTTTT. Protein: CASSPDRTGELFF.

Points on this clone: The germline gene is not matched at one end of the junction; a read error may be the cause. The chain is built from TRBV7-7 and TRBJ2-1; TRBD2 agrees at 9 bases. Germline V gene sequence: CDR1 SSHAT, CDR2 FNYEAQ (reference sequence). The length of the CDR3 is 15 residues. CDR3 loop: CASRVGSGGYNEQFF. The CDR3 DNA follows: TGTGCTAGCAGAGTGGGTAGCGGGGGCTACAATGAGCAGTTCTTC.

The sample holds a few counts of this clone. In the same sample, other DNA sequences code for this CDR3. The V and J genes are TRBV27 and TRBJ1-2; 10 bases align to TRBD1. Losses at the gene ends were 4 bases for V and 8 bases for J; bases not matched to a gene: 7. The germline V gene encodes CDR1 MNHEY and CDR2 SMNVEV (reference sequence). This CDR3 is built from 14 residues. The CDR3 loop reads CASSSGQGRRGYTF. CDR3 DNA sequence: TGTGCCAGCAGTTCGGGACAGGGGAGGAGAGGCTACACCTTC.

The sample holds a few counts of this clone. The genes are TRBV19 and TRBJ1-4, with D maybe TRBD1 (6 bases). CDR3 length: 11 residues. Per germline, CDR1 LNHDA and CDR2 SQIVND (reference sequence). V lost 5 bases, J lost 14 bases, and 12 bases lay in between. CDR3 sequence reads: CASSVPGHLFF. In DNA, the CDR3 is TGTGCCAGTAGTGTCCCGGGACACCTGTTTTTT. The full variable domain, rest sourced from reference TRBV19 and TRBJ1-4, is DGGITQSPKYLFRKEGQNVTLSCEQNLNHDAMYWYRQDPGQGLRLIYYSQIVNDFQKGDIAEGYSVSREKKESFPLTVTSAQKNPTAFYLCASSVPGHLFFGSGTQLSVL.

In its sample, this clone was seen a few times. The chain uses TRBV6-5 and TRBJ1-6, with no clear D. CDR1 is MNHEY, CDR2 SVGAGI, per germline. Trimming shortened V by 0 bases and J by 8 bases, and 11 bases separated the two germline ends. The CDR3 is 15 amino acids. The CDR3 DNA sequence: TGTGCCAGCAGTTACTCGACATGGGCGGATTCACCCCTCCACTTT. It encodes CASSYSTWADSPLHF.

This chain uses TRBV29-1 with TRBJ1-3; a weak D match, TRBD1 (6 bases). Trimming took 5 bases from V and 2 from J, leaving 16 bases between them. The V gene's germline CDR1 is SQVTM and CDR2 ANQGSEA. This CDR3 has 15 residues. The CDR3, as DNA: TGCAGCGTTCGGGGAAAACAGGGAGCTGGAAACACCATATATTTT. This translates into CSVRGKQGAGNTIYF.